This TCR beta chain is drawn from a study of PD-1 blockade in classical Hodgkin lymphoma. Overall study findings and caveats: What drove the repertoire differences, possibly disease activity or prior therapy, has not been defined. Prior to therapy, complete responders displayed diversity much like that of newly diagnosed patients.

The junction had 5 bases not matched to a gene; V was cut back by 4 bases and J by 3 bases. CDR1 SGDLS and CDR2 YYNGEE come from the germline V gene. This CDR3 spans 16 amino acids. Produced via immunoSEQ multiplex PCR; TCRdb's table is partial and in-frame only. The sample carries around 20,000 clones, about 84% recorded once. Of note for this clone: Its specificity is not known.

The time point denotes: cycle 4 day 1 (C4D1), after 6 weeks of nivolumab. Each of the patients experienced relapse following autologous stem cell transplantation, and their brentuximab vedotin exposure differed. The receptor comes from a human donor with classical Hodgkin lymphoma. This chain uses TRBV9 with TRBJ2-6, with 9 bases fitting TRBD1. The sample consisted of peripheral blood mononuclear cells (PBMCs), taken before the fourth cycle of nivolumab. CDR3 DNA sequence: TGTGCCAGCAGCCAGGACAGGGGAGGTGGGGCCAACGTCCTGACTTTC. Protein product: CASSQDRGGGANVLTF.